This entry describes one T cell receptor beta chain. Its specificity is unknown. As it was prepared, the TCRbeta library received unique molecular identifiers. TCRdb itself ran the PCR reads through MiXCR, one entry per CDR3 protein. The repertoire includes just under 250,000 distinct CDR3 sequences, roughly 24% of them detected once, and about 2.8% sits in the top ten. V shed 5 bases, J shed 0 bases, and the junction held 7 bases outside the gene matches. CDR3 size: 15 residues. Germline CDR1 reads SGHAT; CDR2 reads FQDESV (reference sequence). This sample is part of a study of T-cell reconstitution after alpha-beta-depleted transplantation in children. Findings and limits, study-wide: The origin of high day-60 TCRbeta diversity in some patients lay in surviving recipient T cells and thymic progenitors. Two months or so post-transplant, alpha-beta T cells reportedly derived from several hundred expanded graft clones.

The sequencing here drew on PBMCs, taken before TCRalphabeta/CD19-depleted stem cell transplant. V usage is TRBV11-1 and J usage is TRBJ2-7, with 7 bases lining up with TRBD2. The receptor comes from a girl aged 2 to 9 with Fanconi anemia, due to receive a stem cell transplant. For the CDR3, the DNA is TGTGCCAGCAGCCGAGGGACTATTCGCTCCTACGAGCAGTACTTC. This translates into CASSRGTIRSYEQYF. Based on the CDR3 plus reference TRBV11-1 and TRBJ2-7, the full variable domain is EAEVAQSPRYKITEKSQAVAFWCDPISGHATLYWYRQILGQGPELLVQFQDESVVDDSQLPKDRFSAERLKGVDSTLKIQPAELGDSAMYLCASSRGTIRSYEQYFGPGTRLTVT.